This TCR beta chain was identified in a study of vaccination effects on CD4 cells after COVID-19. About this clone: No antigen is known for it.

The J segment lost 2 bases and the V segment lost 4 bases, leaving 4 bases of the junction unmatched. This CDR3 has 14 amino acids. The V gene's germline CDR1 is SGHNT and CDR2 YYREEE (reference sequence). Antigen-specific CD4+ T cells were first expanded with viral peptide pools by the ViraFEST assay and only then sequenced. Cells that had been cultured for nine to eleven days were the source of isolated CD4+ T cells. Participants were given two doses of BNT162b2 or mRNA-1273 vaccine. Every well housed approximately 2.2 million PBMC, which grew in culture alongside about 9.9 IU/ml IL-2 and around 9.4 ug/ml peptides. Assay: immunoSEQ multiplex PCR; the TCRdb copy retains only in-frame clones and omits some. The repertoire holds fewer than 35,000 clones, with approximately 70% as singletons.

Source: CD4+ T cells from PBMCs cultured with HCoV-229E spike peptides, taken after COVID-19 vaccination. This TCR was recovered from a human donor who received a COVID-19 vaccine. The chain has TRBV5-4 and TRBJ2-3, with TRBD2 matching 7 bases. The CDR3 DNA sequence: TGTGCCAGCAGCCAGACTAGCCTCACAGATACGCAGTATTTT. This translates into CASSQTSLTDTQYF.